Described below is a single T cell receptor (beta chain) sequence and its context. Its antigen is currently not known. The entry originates in a study of CXCR3-negative and CXCR3-positive naive CD8 T cells (dated by TCRdb to the late 2010s). About the study as a whole: In total, 130 million to 150 million TRB reads were obtained, which works out to roughly 1.5 +/- 0.3 million reads per library. Diversity and physicochemical repertoire analyses were performed on about a dozen donors pooled from two independent experiments. Naive subsets from five or six donors and memory cells from 3 donors were included in the TRBV-TRBJ cluster analysis.

TCRdb records NextSeq 550 as the sequencer. The Human TCR Profiling Kit (MiLaboratory) was used to make UMI-labeled 5' RACE TRB cDNA libraries. The full amount of extracted RNA was used for cDNA synthesis, and the full amount of resulting cDNA was used for PCR amplification. Libraries were prepared in parallel with an identical number of PCR cycles. As for how the authors treated the data: About 53,000 +/- 9,400 unique UMI-labeled TRB cDNA molecules per library were extracted with MIGEC and MiXCR, with at least two reads per UMI required. On average, approximately 40,000 +/- 10,000 functional in-frame TRB CDR3 nucleotide clonotypes lacking stop codons were found per library. Diversity metrics, including normalized Shannon-Wiener and Chao1, were computed in VDJtools after downsampling to 5000 UMI-labeled TRB molecules per sample. For the central five CDR3 residues, VDJtools calculated physicochemical properties weighted by clonotype size, namely interaction energy, strength, volume and Kidera factor 4. The reads went through TCRdb reprocessing, and each CDR3 protein sequence gets one entry with no DNA. TCRdb's processing, not the authors', yielded these V and J calls. The table kept for this sample lists approximately 37,000 distinct CDR3 sequences. The ten biggest clones cover more than 7.5% of the sample.

From its cysteine to its phenylalanine, the CDR3 spans 15 amino acids. The DNA is unrecorded. Each CD8+ T cell subset was flow-sorted in triplicate, and some 300,000 cells per subset were placed directly into RLT lysis buffer. Using standard density gradient centrifugation, peripheral blood mononuclear cells were isolated from buffy coats. Total RNA was extracted from sorted cells with an RNeasy Mini Kit. Study-wide findings and limitations: Because CXCR3 expression was partially decreased after cryopreservation, freshly isolated PBMCs were used for most assays. Because surface CD5, which is linked to self-reactivity in mice, was comparable between the naive subsets, TCR interaction strength was also inferred from TRB CDR3 physicochemical properties. Repertoire diversity was comparably high in both naive subsets but much lower in memory CD8+ T cells. Naive CXCR3-negative and CXCR3-positive cells from the same donor showed similar TRBV-TRBJ usage, whereas memory cells showed distinct patterns.

The sequenced sample consisted of memory CD8+ T cells from blood. The meaning of the sample's cell subset or site label: conventional CD8+ memory T cells (TMEM), sorted as controls. This receptor was identified in a human donor in good health. Some clones in this sample may be carry-over from other donors' samples. The chain joins TRBV12-3 or TRBV12-4 to TRBJ2-1; absent DNA, TCRdb's TRBD2 call cannot be checked. The CDR3 amino acid sequence is: CASSFGGGGQETQYF.